The next 30 T cell receptor beta chains were all read from a single sample in a study of blood T cell repertoires in COVID-19. Produced via immunoSEQ multiplex PCR; TCRdb's table is partial and in-frame only. The table has about 47,000 clones, 84% seen once. The sample consisted of peripheral blood. The receptors come from a man aged 60 to 75 with acute or convalescent COVID-19.

The rearrangement joins TRBV25-1 to TRBJ1-2, with D possibly matching TRBD1 (6 bases). CDR3 length: 15 residues. The germline CDR1 and CDR2 sequences are MGHDK and SYGVNS. The V and J ends lost 5 bases and 6 bases respectively, with 19 bases between them. CDR3 amino acids: CASSRLGGEVDGYTF. In nucleotides, the CDR3 is TGTGCCAGCAGTCGCCTAGGGGGGGAGGTTGATGGCTACACCTTC.

This clone has a handful of counts. The chain recombines TRBV5-4 with TRBJ2-1; D may be TRBD2 (7 bases). This CDR3 has 14 amino acids. V was cut by 4 bases and J by 6 bases, with 14 bases left in between. The germline V gene encodes CDR1 SGHNT and CDR2 YYREEE (reference sequence). As DNA, the CDR3 is TGTGCCAGCAGCCGTTCCGCGGGGGCCAATGAGCAGTTCTTC. Amino acid sequence: CASSRSAGANEQFF.

On this clone itself: A read error may produce the germline difference seen at one junction end. The chain employs TRBV28 and TRBJ2-7; 7 bases are a match to TRBD1. Per germline, CDR1 MDHEN and CDR2 SYDVKM. The CDR3 is made up of 14 amino acids. In DNA form, the CDR3 reads TGTGCCAGCGGTTTCGGGACAGCGCCCTACGAGCAGTACTTC. Residues: CASGFGTAPYEQYF. The full variable domain, with the rest looked up from reference TRBV28 and TRBJ2-7, is DVKVTQSSRYLVKRTGEKVFLECVQDMDHENMFWYRQDPGLGLRLIYFSYDVKMKEKGDIPEGYSVSREKKERFSLILESASTNQTSMYLCASGFGTAPYEQYFGPGTRLTVT.

V gene TRBV30 combines with J gene TRBJ1-6, with TRBD1 matching over 8 bases. The CDR3 is 14 residues long. The germline CDR1 and CDR2 sequences are GTSNPN and SVGIG (reference sequence). The J segment lost 10 bases and the V segment lost 8 bases, leaving 13 bases of the junction unmatched. The CDR3 DNA reads as TGTGCCCGGAATTTGGACAGGGCAGGGTCACCCCTCCACTTT. Its protein is CARNLDRAGSPLHF.

This chain's CDR3 is CASSLSWGTMNTEAFF. Written as DNA, the CDR3 is TGTGCCAGCAGTTTATCTTGGGGGACAATGAACACTGAAGCTTTCTTT. The gene calls are TRBV27 and TRBJ1-1, with a possible D match to TRBD1 (6 bases). The V end lost 0 bases, the J end lost 0 bases, and 11 bases lay between the germline ends. Germline CDR1 and CDR2: MNHEY and SMNVEV (reference sequence). The length of the CDR3 is 16 residues.

This rearrangement joins TRBV5-1 to TRBJ1-1; 7 positions agree with TRBD1. CDR3 size: 14 residues. V lost 4 bases, J lost 3 bases, and 6 bases stayed unmatched. Germline lookup yields CDR1 SGHRS and CDR2 YFSETQ. The CDR3: CASSMDRRYTEAFF. Here the CDR3 DNA reads TGCGCCAGCAGCATGGACAGGAGATACACTGAAGCTTTCTTT.

This clone was found a few times. V and J are TRBV10-1 and TRBJ2-5, with a tentative D call TRBD1 (6 bases). The CDR3 has 15 amino acids. The V end was cut by 5 bases, the J end by 7 bases, with 20 bases between. CDR1 is WNHNN and CDR2 is SYGVQD in the germline V gene (reference sequence). The CDR3 spells CASSTGQTPLRTQYF. CDR3 coding DNA: TGCGCCAGCAGTACCGGACAGACTCCCCTGAGGACCCAGTACTTC.

The V call is TRBV30, the J call TRBJ1-1; TRBD1 is a possible D gene (6 bases). The CDR3 is 13 amino acids. Trimming cost V 3 bases and J 11 bases, with 19 bases left between them. Germline V gene sequence: CDR1 GTSNPN, CDR2 SVGIG (reference sequence). The CDR3 sequence: CAWSVETGSSAFF. The CDR3 DNA is TGTGCCTGGAGCGTTGAGACAGGTTCTTCGGCTTTCTTT.

The V call is TRBV7-2, the J call TRBJ2-3; 10 positions agree with TRBD2. The CDR3 contains 15 residues. CDR1 and CDR2 (germline): SGHTA, FQGNSA. Trimming removed 4 bases from V and 4 bases from J; junction bases left unmatched: 5. The CDR3 loop reads CASSYTSGASDTQYF. The CDR3 bases are TGTGCCAGCAGCTATACTAGCGGGGCGTCAGATACGCAGTATTTT.

The gene calls are TRBV6-5 and TRBJ1-1; D is possibly TRBD1 (6 bases). V dropped 7 bases and J dropped 0 bases, with 12 bases sitting between them. Germline lookup yields CDR1 MNHEY and CDR2 SVGAGI. This CDR3 is built from 14 residues. This chain's CDR3 is CASTAGDVNTEAFF. The CDR3, as DNA: TGTGCCAGCACCGCAGGGGACGTGAACACTGAAGCTTTCTTT.

There are a few counts of this clone. The rearrangement links TRBV5-8 to TRBJ1-5; tentative D call: TRBD1 (5 bases). Trimming removed 4 bases at V and 2 bases at J, with 16 bases between. The CDR3 spans 16 residues. CDR1 SGHTS and CDR2 YDEGEE come from the germline V gene. CDR3 nucleotide sequence: TGTGCCAGCAGCGCTCTGGTGGGCAGGGGCAATCAGCCCCAGCATTTT. Its protein product is CASSALVGRGNQPQHF.

The J gene is TRBJ1-5, the V gene TRBV4-1; tentatively, D is TRBD1 (6 bases). V was pared by 2 bases and J by 2 bases, with 16 bases between. CDR1 is MGHRA and CDR2 is YSYEKL in the germline V gene. CDR3 length equals 17 residues. The CDR3 reads CASSQLGGARGNQPQHF. CDR3 in DNA: TGCGCCAGCAGCCAACTTGGGGGGGCGCGGGGCAATCAGCCCCAGCATTTT.

The CDR3 reads CAISPTGLDTEAFF. CDR3 sequence (DNA): TGTGCCATCAGCCCCACAGGGCTGGATACTGAAGCTTTCTTT. The J gene is TRBJ1-1, the V gene TRBV10-3, with D maybe TRBD1 (6 bases). Germline CDR1 and CDR2: ENHRY and SYGVKD. The CDR3 is 14 amino acids. The V gene lost 6 bases and the J gene lost 5 bases, with 16 bases spanning the gap.

The CDR3, as DNA: TGTGCCAGCAGTTTACGACCCCGGGCTGAAGCTTTCTTT. Encoded protein: CASSLRPRAEAFF. The gene calls are TRBV7-8 and TRBJ1-1; no firm D call. This CDR3 spans 13 amino acids. Per germline, CDR1 SGHVS and CDR2 FQNEAQ. Trimming left V 6 bases short and J 6 bases short, with 14 bases between.

This chain joins TRBV5-5 and TRBJ1-1, with D hard to call. Germline loops: CDR1 SGHKS, CDR2 YYEKEE (reference sequence). The CDR3 consists of 15 residues. V dropped 1 base and J dropped 0 bases, with 10 bases sitting between them. Here the CDR3 DNA reads TGTGCCAGCAGCTTGCAGATCGCCTTGAACACTGAAGCTTTCTTT. Translation: CASSLQIALNTEAFF.

The chain is built from TRBV25-1 and TRBJ2-5; D is possibly TRBD2 (6 bases). Germline V lookup: CDR1 MGHDK, CDR2 SYGVNS. CDR3 length equals 13 residues. The V end was cut by 6 bases, the J end by 4 bases, with 12 bases between. Here the CDR3 reads CASSPTGRETQYF. The CDR3 bases are TGTGCCAGCAGCCCCACCGGGAGAGAGACCCAGTACTTC.

The chain carries TRBV2 and TRBJ2-2; weak D call: TRBD2 (6 bases). The CDR3 runs 12 residues. V was pared by 7 bases and J by 6 bases, with 9 bases between. Germline values: CDR1 SNHLY, CDR2 FYNNEI. The CDR3 sequence is CASMGEAGELFF. CDR3 nucleotides: TGTGCCAGCATGGGGGAGGCCGGGGAGCTGTTTTTT.

The gene calls are TRBV6-5 and TRBJ1-1, with 7 bases lining up with TRBD1. Looked up from germline, CDR1 is MNHEY and CDR2 is SVGAGI. The V and J ends lost 10 bases and 3 bases, in that order; junction bases with no gene match: 8. The CDR3 runs to 13 residues. The CDR3 nucleotides read TGTGCCACCACTCGACAGGGCGACACTGAAGCTTTCTTT. Protein sequence: CATTRQGDTEAFF.

In this sample, this clone turned up a few times. V is TRBV29-1 and J is TRBJ1-2, with TRBD1 matching 8 bases. V trimming: 6 bases; J trimming: 4 bases; junction bases outside the gene matches: 16. CDR1 and CDR2 (germline): SQVTM, ANQGSEA. There are 16 residues in the CDR3. DNA for the CDR3: TGCAGCGTGCGACCCCGAGGACAGGGAAACGGCTATGGCTACACCTTC. Translating it yields CSVRPRGQGNGYGYTF. Full variable domain (missing parts from reference TRBV29-1 and TRBJ1-2): SAVISQKPSRDICQRGTSLTIQCQVDSQVTMMFWYRQQPGQSLTLIATANQGSEATYESGFVIDKFPISRPNLTFSTLTVSNMSPEDSSIYLCSVRPRGQGNGYGYTFGSGTRLTVV.

The V call is TRBV4-1, the J call TRBJ1-5, with D possibly TRBD1 on 5 matching bases. This CDR3 is built from 15 residues. The germline V gene encodes CDR1 MGHRA and CDR2 YSYEKL. Trimming took off 0 bases at V and 1 base at J, with 7 bases between the two ends. The CDR3 DNA reads TGCGCCAGCAGCCAAGAAAGGGGAAGCAATCAGCCCCAGCATTTT. This sequence encodes CASSQERGSNQPQHF.

The chain employs TRBV7-3 and TRBJ2-2, with TRBD1 as a possible D gene (5 bases). The germline V gene has CDR1 SGHTA and CDR2 FQGTGA. Trimming removed 2 bases at V and 6 bases at J, with 16 bases between. The CDR3 runs 16 residues. The CDR3 DNA sequence: TGTGCCAGCAGCTTAGGGGCAGGGAAGTTTGCCGGGGAGCTGTTTTTT. Translated: CASSLGAGKFAGELFF.

This chain connects TRBV29-1 to TRBJ1-2, with no clear D. Germline assignment: CDR1 SQVTM and CDR2 ANQGSEA. V was pared by 7 bases and J by 4 bases, with 22 bases between. The CDR3 has 15 residues. CDR3 in DNA: TGCAGCGCGGACCGCTTTAAGAGTGGTGGCTATGGCTACACCTTC. Protein product: CSADRFKSGGYGYTF.

The V and J genes are TRBV4-3 and TRBJ1-1, with TRBD1 matching over 10 bases. This CDR3 is 14 amino acids long. V lost 4 bases and J lost 11; bases outside the gene matches: 10. The germline CDR1 and CDR2 sequences are LGHNA and YSLEER. The CDR3 region is CASSPTGGDFGAFF. CDR3 DNA: TGCGCCAGCAGCCCGACAGGGGGCGATTTTGGGGCTTTCTTT.

V usage is TRBV6-5 and J usage is TRBJ1-4; D ambiguous. Per germline, CDR1 MNHEY and CDR2 SVGAGI. The CDR3 has 16 amino acids. Trimming pared 1 base from V and 6 bases from J, leaving 15 bases between. The CDR3, as DNA: TGTGCCAGCAGTTACTATTCGGGAACCTCGGATGAAAAACTGTTTTTT. Its translation is CASSYYSGTSDEKLFF.

There are a few counts of this clone. CDR3 in amino acids: CASSEGRYSPLHF. CDR3 DNA sequence: TGTGCCAGCAGTGAGGGGAGATATTCACCCCTCCACTTT. The chain combines TRBV2 with TRBJ1-6; D is unclear. The V and J ends lost 3 bases and 8 bases respectively, with 8 bases between them. CDR1 SNHLY and CDR2 FYNNEI come from the germline V gene. The CDR3 totals 13 residues.

The chain is built from TRBV19 and TRBJ1-4; 9 bases map to TRBD1. V trimming: 7 bases; J trimming: 8 bases; junction bases outside the gene matches: 8. The CDR3 totals 14 residues. Germline loops: CDR1 LNHDA, CDR2 SQIVND (reference sequence). The CDR3 DNA reads TGTGCCAGTAATTCACAGGGGGCGGGCGAAAAACTGTTTTTT. The encoded protein is CASNSQGAGEKLFF.

The chain has TRBV7-9 and TRBJ2-3, with 11 nucleotides matching TRBD1. This CDR3 contains 15 residues. After removal of 4 bases from V and 4 bases from J, the junction contained 4 bases not matched to a gene. Germline loops: CDR1 SEHNR, CDR2 FQNEAQ (reference sequence). This CDR3 is CASSSDRGRPDTQYF. CDR3 sequence (DNA): TGTGCCAGCAGCTCGGACAGGGGGCGCCCAGATACGCAGTATTTT.

This chain uses TRBV7-9 with TRBJ1-6; D is ambiguous. The V and J ends lost 5 bases and 7 bases respectively, with 9 bases between them. CDR3 length equals 13 residues. The germline CDR1 and CDR2 sequences are SEHNR and FQNEAQ (reference sequence). The CDR3 loop reads CASSPEGNSPLHF. CDR3 sequence (DNA): TGTGCCAGCAGCCCAGAGGGCAATTCACCCCTCCACTTT.

The rearrangement joins TRBV6-5 to TRBJ2-1, with D tentatively TRBD1 (5 bases). In germline, CDR1 is MNHEY, CDR2 SVGAGI. The CDR3 length is 15 residues. V lost 4 bases and J lost 4, with 14 bases in between. The CDR3 protein is CASSSSTGPYNEQFF. In DNA, the CDR3 is TGTGCCAGCAGTTCCTCTACAGGCCCATACAATGAGCAGTTCTTC.

This clone was observed a single time. The chain recombines TRBV10-2 with TRBJ2-7; no clear D. Trimming left V 4 bases short and J 4 bases short, with 8 bases between. Germline CDR1 and CDR2: WSHSY and SAAADI. The CDR3 consists of 12 residues. This CDR3 reads CASSGNSYEQYF. The CDR3 DNA sequence: TGCGCCAGCAGTGGAAACAGTTACGAGCAGTACTTC.